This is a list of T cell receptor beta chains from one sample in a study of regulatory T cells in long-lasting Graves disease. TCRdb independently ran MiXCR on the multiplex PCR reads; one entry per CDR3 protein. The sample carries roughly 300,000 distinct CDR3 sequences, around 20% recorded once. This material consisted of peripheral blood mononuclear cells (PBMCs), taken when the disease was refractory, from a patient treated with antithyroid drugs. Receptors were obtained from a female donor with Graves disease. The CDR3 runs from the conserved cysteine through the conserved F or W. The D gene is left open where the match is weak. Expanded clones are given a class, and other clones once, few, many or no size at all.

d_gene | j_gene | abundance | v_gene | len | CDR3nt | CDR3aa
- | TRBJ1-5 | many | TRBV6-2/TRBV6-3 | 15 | TGTGCCAGCAGCAGTTGGGGGGGGGGTAATCAGCCCCAGCATTTT | CASSSWGGGNQPQHF
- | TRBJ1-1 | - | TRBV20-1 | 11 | TGCAGTGTAAGCCGGGGGTATGAAGCTTTCTTT | CSVSRGYEAFF
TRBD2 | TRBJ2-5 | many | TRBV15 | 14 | TGTGCCACCAGCTGGACTAGCGGGGAAGAGACCCAGTACTTC | CATSWTSGEETQYF
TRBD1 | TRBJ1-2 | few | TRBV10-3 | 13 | TGTGCCATCGGACAGGGCGGTAACTATGGCTACACCTTC | CAIGQGGNYGYTF
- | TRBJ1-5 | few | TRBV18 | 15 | TGTGCCAGCTCACCGGGACTCACTACCAATCAGCCCCAGCATTTT | CASSPGLTTNQPQHF
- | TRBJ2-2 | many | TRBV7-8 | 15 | TGTGCCAGCAGCTTATCACGACTTAACACCGGGGAGCTGTTTTTT | CASSLSRLNTGELFF
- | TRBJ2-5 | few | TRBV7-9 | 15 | TGTGCCAGCAGCTTAGTCAGGACAGAGGAAGAGACCCAGTACTTC | CASSLVRTEEETQYF
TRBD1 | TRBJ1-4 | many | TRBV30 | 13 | TGTGCCTGGAGTACAGGGGGTAATGAAAAACTGTTTTTT | CAWSTGGNEKLFF
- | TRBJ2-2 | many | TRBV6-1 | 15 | TGTGCCAGCAGTGATTGGATGGGGAACACCGGGGAGCTGTTTTTT | CASSDWMGNTGELFF
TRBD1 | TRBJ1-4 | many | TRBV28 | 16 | TGTGCCAGCAGCACGACATTACAGGGGATTAATGAAAAACTGTTTTTT | CASSTTLQGINEKLFF
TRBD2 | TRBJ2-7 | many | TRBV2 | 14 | TGTGCCAGCAGCTCACTAGCGGGAGTGAGCGAGCAGTACTTC | CASSSLAGVSEQYF
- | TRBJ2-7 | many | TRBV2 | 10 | TGTGCCAGCAGACTACACGAGCAGTACTTC | CASRLHEQYF
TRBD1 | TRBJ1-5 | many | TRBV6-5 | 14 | TGTGCCAGCAGTTCCGGACAGGGACGACAGCCCCAGCATTTT | CASSSGQGRQPQHF
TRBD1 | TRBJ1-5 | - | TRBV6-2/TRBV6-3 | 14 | TGTGCCAGCAGTTACGACAGGGCTAATCAGCCCCAGCATTTT | CASSYDRANQPQHF
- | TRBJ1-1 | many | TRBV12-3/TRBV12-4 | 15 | TGTGCCAGCGGGGGGGGGGGCAACTTGAACACTGAAGCTTTCTTT | CASGGGGNLNTEAFF
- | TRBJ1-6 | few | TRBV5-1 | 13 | TGCGCCAGCAGCATCGACATAAATTCACCCCTCCACTTT | CASSIDINSPLHF
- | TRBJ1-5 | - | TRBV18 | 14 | TGTGCCAGCTCACCGACCGTTACTGATCAGCCCCAGCATTTT | CASSPTVTDQPQHF
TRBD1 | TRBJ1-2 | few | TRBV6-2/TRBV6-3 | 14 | TGTGCCAGCATCCACAGGGCGAGGGGGCTAGGCTACACCTTC | CASIHRARGLGYTF
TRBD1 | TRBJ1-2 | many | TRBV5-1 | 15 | TGCGCCAGCAGCCCGGAGGGACAGGGGAGGAATGGCTACACCTTC | CASSPEGQGRNGYTF
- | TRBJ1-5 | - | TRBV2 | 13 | TGTGCCAGCAGGTGGGGGCAGGGTCAGCCCCAGCATTTT | CASRWGQGQPQHF
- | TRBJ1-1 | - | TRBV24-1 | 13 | TGTGCCACCAGTGAAGAAGCCGGGACTGAAGCTTTCTTT | CATSEEAGTEAFF
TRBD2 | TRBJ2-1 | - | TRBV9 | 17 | TGTGCCAGCAGCGTCCTACCACTAGCGGGAGGGAGAGATGAGCAGTTCTTC | CASSVLPLAGGRDEQFF